This TCR beta chain comes out of a study of T cell responses to AZD1222 COVID-19 vaccine. CDR3 length equals 15 residues. The V and J ends lost 3 bases and 3 bases respectively, with 14 bases between them. CDR1 is LNHDA, CDR2 SQIVND, per germline (reference sequence). Study findings and constraints: Baseline serostatus was positive in only a handful of AZD1222 recipients. Regions 160-218 and 743-854 held dominance among vaccine-associated CD4 TCRs, which spanned spike. Clonal diversity was possibly underestimated, and white British individuals and females predominated among donors. Repertoire sampling was restricted to post-peak T cell response timepoints.

Profiled with immunoSEQ multiplex PCR; TCRdb holds only in-frame clones, not every one. The top ten clones hold about 1.5% of a sample with roughly 120,000 clones, roughly 85% of them seen once. In its sample, this clone was seen a few times. Its target is unknown. This TCR came from an adult in good health. The rearrangement links TRBV19 to TRBJ1-2, with D maybe TRBD1 (6 bases). The starting material was peripheral blood, obtained on day 0 of AZD1222 vaccination. CDR3 residues: CASSMRQARDYGYTF. In DNA, the CDR3 is TGTGCCAGTAGTATGCGACAGGCTCGCGACTATGGCTACACCTTC.